A selection of T cell receptor beta chains follows, all from one sample in a study of blood T cells in healthy people across ages. TCRdb recomputed calls from the 5' RACE reads with MiXCR, one row per CDR3 protein. The sample shows approximately 760,000 distinct CDR3 sequences, 25% of them seen only once. These data are also associated with another study on T cells of mothers and their children.

The sequencing input was blood. The receptors stem from a boy between 10 and 17 years old in good health. The CDR3 runs from the conserved cysteine through the conserved F or W. D genes are given only for firm matches. The size field is filled for only some rows; it gives once, few, many or a size class.

V gene	J gene	clone size	D gene	CDR3 DNA	CDR3 protein
TRBV7-2	TRBJ2-1	few	.	TGTGCCAGCAACCCTGACAGGTACAATGAGCAGTTCTTC	CASNPDRYNEQFF
TRBV11-1	TRBJ2-4	.	TRBD1	TGTGCCAGCAGGGGGACAGGGTTCGAAAACATTCAGTACTTC	CASRGTGFENIQYF
TRBV5-5	TRBJ1-2	few	.	TGTGCCAGCAGCGCTCAGGGGCGGAGTGGCTACACCTTC	CASSAQGRSGYTF
TRBV5-1	TRBJ2-7	.	TRBD1	TGCGCCAGCAGATCGGGACAGGGGGGTCCCTACGAGCAGTACTTC	CASRSGQGGPYEQYF
TRBV7-9	TRBJ2-5	few	.	TGTGCCAGCAGCTCCGGACAGGAGGGGTACCAAGAGACCCAGTACTTC	CASSSGQEGYQETQYF
TRBV9	TRBJ2-2	few	TRBD1	TGTGCCAGCGGGAGACAGGGAAACACCGGGGAGCTGTTTTTT	CASGRQGNTGELFF
TRBV19	TRBJ1-6	few	.	TGTGCCAGTAGTCCTGGGGACTATAATTCACCCCTCCACTTT	CASSPGDYNSPLHF
TRBV12-3/TRBV12-4	TRBJ1-5	.	.	TGTGCCAGCAGCCCCCTTAATGGGGCCAATCAGCCCCAGCATTTT	CASSPLNGANQPQHF
TRBV10-3	TRBJ2-3	.	.	TGTGCCATCAGCCTAACTAACTCCAGGGCCCTCACAGATACGCAGTATTTT	CAISLTNSRALTDTQYF
TRBV3-1	TRBJ1-6	.	.	TGTGCCAGCAGCCAAGAGGGAGAAGCACCACCTCGCCGGGCACCCCTCCACTTT	CASSQEGEAPPRRAPLHF
TRBV29-1	TRBJ2-5	few	TRBD2	TGCAGCGTCGCGAGCGGGGGGGCAAGGGAGACCCAGTACTTC	CSVASGGARETQYF
TRBV7-9	TRBJ2-3	.	.	TGTGCCAGCAGCACCTCAGATACGCAGTATTTT	CASSTSDTQYF
TRBV12-3/TRBV12-4	TRBJ1-2	.	.	TGTGCCAGCAGTCCGGGGGGGTTACGTGGCTACACCTTC	CASSPGGLRGYTF
TRBV6-1	TRBJ1-1	.	.	TGTGCCAGCAGGTGGCTGGGGCGGTTTGGGACTGAAGCTTTCTTT	CASRWLGRFGTEAFF
TRBV5-1	TRBJ2-7	few	.	TGCGCCAGCAGCTTGTATCAGGGTTCCGAGCAGTACTTC	CASSLYQGSEQYF
TRBV7-9	TRBJ2-1	few	TRBD2	TGTGCCAGCAGCCCACTAGCGAGCTTATCCTACAATGAGCAGTTCTTC	CASSPLASLSYNEQFF
TRBV29-1	TRBJ2-1	few	.	TGCAGCGTTGCAGGCTTACTATCCTACAATGAGCAGTTCTTC	CSVAGLLSYNEQFF
TRBV6-1	TRBJ2-7	many	.	TGTGCCAGCAGTGAGGGTGTAGTCTACGAGCAGTACTTC	CASSEGVVYEQYF
TRBV24-1	TRBJ2-7	.	TRBD2	TGTGCCACCAGTGATGGGACTAGCGGGAGCTTGTACGAGCAGTACTTC	CATSDGTSGSLYEQYF
TRBV6-6	TRBJ1-2	.	TRBD1	TGTGCCAGCAGTGCGGGGACAGACCTCCTGGGCTACACCTTC	CASSAGTDLLGYTF
TRBV3-1	TRBJ2-3	.	TRBD2	TGTGCCAGCAGCCAAGTAGAGCGGGGGGGGTCAGATACGCAGTATTTT	CASSQVERGGSDTQYF
TRBV6-2/TRBV6-3	TRBJ2-2	.	.	TGTGCCAGCAGTAGAGGTGGGGAGCTGTTTTTT	CASSRGGELFF
TRBV28	TRBJ2-7	few	TRBD2	TGCGGAGCGGGAGAAATGTACGAGCAGTACTTC	CGAGEMYEQYF
TRBV12-3/TRBV12-4	TRBJ1-2	.	.	TGTGCCAGCAGTACCTCGGCCACCTATGACTACACCTTC	CASSTSATYDYTF
TRBV11-2	TRBJ2-7	few	.	TGTGCCAGCAGCTTATTGGCAGGGGAGGTAGGGGAGCAGCACTTC	CASSLLAGEVGEQHF
TRBV14	TRBJ1-1	.	.	TGTGCCAGCAGCCATTGGGGAGCCAACACTGAAGCTTTCTTT	CASSHWGANTEAFF